This T cell receptor beta chain was identified in a study of OX40 agonist ivuxolimab in advanced cancers. Sequencing was performed with immunoSEQ multiplex PCR; in TCRdb, only in-frame clones are kept and a portion is missing. The sample has 70,000 or so clones; around 90% are singletons. Germline-derived CDR1 and CDR2 are MNHEY and SMNVEV (reference sequence). The V and J ends lost 4 bases and 4 bases respectively, with 20 bases between them. The CDR3 runs 16 residues. This TCR came from an adult with an advanced solid tumor such as melanoma, head and neck, liver or kidney cancer. This specimen was CD4+ or CD8+ T cells sorted from blood, taken in a trial of the OX40 agonist ivuxolimab. The V gene is TRBV27, the J gene TRBJ2-7; the D is unclear. CDR3 nucleotide sequence: TGTGCCAGCAGTTCCCAATGGGCCACGGCGGTGTACGAGCAGTACTTC. Translating it yields CASSSQWATAVYEQYF.